Each of the 30 T cell receptor beta chains below was sequenced from the same sample in a study of T-cell reconstitution after alpha-beta-depleted transplantation in children. Preparing the TCRbeta library involved the use of unique molecular identifiers. TCRdb reanalysed the PCR reads using MiXCR and keeps one entry per CDR3 protein. Of roughly 82,000 distinct CDR3 sequences in the sample, roughly 14% were seen once. Sequenced material: PBMCs, mostly from graft donor cells, taken 180 days after TCRalphabeta/CD19-depleted stem cell transplant. The receptor source for this set is a male patient aged 2-9 years who had a stem cell transplant for acute lymphoblastic leukemia, so the T cells may come from the graft donor.

This clonotype showed up many times. The chain carries TRBV20-1 and TRBJ2-5, with a weak D call TRBD1 (6 bases). CDR3 size: 13 residues. V dropped 4 bases and J dropped 2 bases, with 11 bases sitting between them. Germline assignment: CDR1 DFQATT and CDR2 SNEGSKA (reference sequence). The CDR3: CSATWTVQETQYF. The CDR3 nucleotides read TGCAGTGCTACTTGGACAGTACAAGAGACCCAGTACTTC.

The chain employs TRBV27 and TRBJ2-3; possible D gene TRBD1, 6 bases. Trimming stripped 7 bases from V and 5 bases from J, with 16 bases between. CDR1 is MNHEY and CDR2 is SMNVEV in the germline V gene (reference sequence). The CDR3 contains 14 residues. CDR3 protein: CASTRVGAGDTQYF. CDR3 nucleotide sequence: TGTGCCAGCACCAGGGTGGGGGCTGGAGATACGCAGTATTTT.

This clonotype was recorded a few times. The chain uses TRBV4-1 and TRBJ2-7; possibly TRBD1 for D (6 bases). CDR1 MGHRA and CDR2 YSYEKL come from the germline V gene. Trimming took 5 bases from V and 1 from J, leaving 15 bases between them. The CDR3 length is 15 residues. CDR3 residues: CASSKTPGQSYEQYF. The CDR3, as DNA: TGCGCCAGCAGCAAGACGCCCGGACAGTCCTACGAGCAGTACTTC.

The V gene is TRBV11-3, the J gene TRBJ1-3; D gene unclear. Trimming stripped 1 base from V and 0 bases from J, with 7 bases between. The CDR3 runs 15 residues. Germline V gene lookup returns CDR1 SGHNT and CDR2 YENEEA. CDR3 sequence: CASSLAPDSGNTIYF. The CDR3 bases are TGTGCCAGCAGCTTAGCTCCCGACTCTGGAAACACCATATATTTT.

The table lists this clonotype with a few counts. The genes are TRBV27 and TRBJ2-5, with D perhaps matching TRBD1 (6 bases). Germline CDR1 and CDR2: MNHEY and SMNVEV (reference sequence). The CDR3 has 14 residues. V lost 5 bases and J lost 4, with 14 bases in between. The CDR3 DNA follows: TGTGCCAGCAGTCGACAGGTTACGCGAGAGACCCAGTACTTC. It specifies CASSRQVTRETQYF.

The table lists this clonotype with a few counts. V usage is TRBV6-2 or TRBV6-3 and J usage is TRBJ2-1; 8 positions agree with TRBD2. Germline V gene data show CDR1 as MNHEY and CDR2 as SVGEGT. The CDR3 is 15 residues long. V was pared by 6 bases and J by 0 bases, with 4 bases of the junction left unmatched. The CDR3 region has the DNA TGTGCCAGCAGATTCCGGGGGGGCTCCTACAATGAGCAGTTCTTC. It specifies CASRFRGGSYNEQFF.

This chain joins TRBV19 and TRBJ2-2; D is ambiguous. Germline V CDR1 and CDR2: LNHDA, SQIVND (reference sequence). V lost 2 bases, J lost 3 bases, and 10 bases lay in between. CDR3 length: 15 residues. The CDR3 reads CASSIMATYTGELFF. The CDR3, as DNA: TGTGCCAGTAGTATAATGGCTACTTACACCGGGGAGCTGTTTTTT.

This chain connects TRBV9 to TRBJ2-1, with 9 bases fitting TRBD1. CDR1 SGDLS and CDR2 YYNGEE come from the germline V gene. CDR3 length: 15 amino acids. Trimming cost V 5 bases and J 0 bases; bases outside gene matches: 3. CDR3 sequence reads: CASSDRGSSYNEQFF. DNA of the CDR3: TGTGCCAGCAGTGACAGGGGGAGCTCCTACAATGAGCAGTTCTTC.

The chain links TRBV5-1 to TRBJ2-2, with D hard to call. The CDR3 sequence is 16 residues long. Germline V gene lookup returns CDR1 SGHRS and CDR2 YFSETQ. V was trimmed by 1 base and J by 1 base, leaving 11 bases between them. The CDR3 bases are TGCGCCAGCAGCTTGCGAGCCAGGCTGAACACCGGGGAGCTGTTTTTT. Translated: CASSLRARLNTGELFF.

A few counts support this clonotype. The rearrangement joins TRBV27 to TRBJ1-5; weak D call: TRBD1 (5 bases). V was cut by 2 bases and J by 0 bases, with 11 bases left in between. This CDR3 has 16 amino acids. Germline assignment: CDR1 MNHEY and CDR2 SMNVEV (reference sequence). DNA of the CDR3: TGTGCCAGCAGTTTACGCCAGGGATATAGCAATCAGCCCCAGCATTTT. Protein: CASSLRQGYSNQPQHF.

This clonotype was detected a few times. The chain carries TRBV5-1 and TRBJ2-7; 9 bases fit TRBD1. V trimming: 5 bases; J trimming: 6 bases; junction bases outside the gene matches: 3. CDR1 and CDR2 (germline): SGHRS, YFSETQ. The CDR3 runs to 12 residues. Here the CDR3 reads CASRPTGGEQYF. The CDR3 coding sequence is TGCGCCAGCAGGCCGACAGGGGGCGAGCAGTACTTC.

The CDR3 reads CASSQEIGIYTGELFF. DNA of the CDR3: TGCGCCAGCAGCCAGGAAATCGGCATCTACACCGGGGAGCTGTTTTTT. The V call is TRBV4-3, the J call TRBJ2-2; no firm D call. Trimming took off 3 bases at V and 3 bases at J, with 14 bases between the two ends. The length of the CDR3 is 16 residues. Per the germline V gene, CDR1 is LGHNA and CDR2 is YSLEER.

The table lists this clonotype with many counts. V gene TRBV13 combines with J gene TRBJ2-1, with D possibly TRBD2 on 5 matching bases. Germline CDR1 reads PRHDT; CDR2 reads FYEKMQ (reference sequence). The CDR3 loop spans 12 amino acids. V was pared by 8 bases and J by 7 bases, with 12 bases between. The CDR3: CASSLTGNEQFF. The CDR3 nucleotides are TGTGCCAGCTCCCTCACGGGGAATGAGCAGTTCTTC.

The chain is built from TRBV10-2 and TRBJ2-7; D is perhaps TRBD1 (6 bases). The V end lost 4 bases, the J end lost 1 base, and 14 bases lay between the germline ends. Germline V gives CDR1 WSHSY, CDR2 SAAADI. This CDR3 is 15 amino acids long. The CDR3 DNA reads as TGCGCCAGCAGTGTGGACAGAAAATTTTCCTACGAGCAGTACTTC. Translation gives CASSVDRKFSYEQYF.

A few counts support this clonotype. V usage is TRBV24-1 and J usage is TRBJ2-7; possibly TRBD1 for D (6 bases). V lost 3 bases, J lost 4 bases, and 15 bases lay in between. This CDR3 has 15 amino acids. Per the germline V gene, CDR1 is KGHDR and CDR2 is SFDVKD. CDR3 DNA sequence: TGTGCCACCAGTGATCGACAGGTCGGTCGATACGAGCAGTACTTC. This gives the protein CATSDRQVGRYEQYF.

This clonotype has a handful of counts. V and J are TRBV5-1 and TRBJ1-1; 9 nucleotides match TRBD1. This CDR3 spans 15 amino acids. J lost 2 bases, V lost 4 bases, and 6 bases had no gene match. Germline V CDR1 and CDR2: SGHRS, YFSETQ. The CDR3 DNA follows: TGCGCCAGCAGCAGGACAGGGGACCAAAACACTGAAGCTTTCTTT. This gives the protein CASSRTGDQNTEAFF. Complete variable domain (other parts from reference TRBV5-1 and TRBJ1-1): KAGVTQTPRYLIKTRGQQVTLSCSPISGHRSVSWYQQTPGQGLQFLFEYFSETQRNKGNFPGRFSGRQFSNSRSEMNVSTLELGDSALYLCASSRTGDQNTEAFFGQGTRLTVV.

There are many counts of this clonotype. The V and J genes are TRBV4-1 and TRBJ2-5, with 7 bases fitting TRBD2. Germline CDR1 is MGHRA and CDR2 is YSYEKL. The CDR3 consists of 17 residues. V trimming: 1 base; J trimming: 2 bases; junction bases outside the gene matches: 10. For the CDR3, the DNA is TGCGCCAGCAGCCAAGGACCGGGGCTAGCGGTTCAAGAGACCCAGTACTTC. As protein: CASSQGPGLAVQETQYF.

CDR3 DNA sequence: TGCGCCAGCAGCTTGGTTCTGCTAACTGAAGCTTTCTTT. Its protein product is CASSLVLLTEAFF. V gene TRBV5-1 combines with J gene TRBJ1-1; D not resolved. V lost 0 bases and J 5 bases, leaving 8 bases between the germline ends. CDR1 and CDR2 from the germline V gene are SGHRS and YFSETQ. CDR3 length: 13 residues.

The sample holds a few counts of this clonotype. The genes are TRBV28 and TRBJ2-1, with a possible D match to TRBD2 (6 bases). Per germline, CDR1 MDHEN and CDR2 SYDVKM. V lost 6 bases and J 4 bases, leaving 13 bases between the germline ends. The CDR3 spans 14 residues. In nucleotides, the CDR3 is TGTGCCAGCAGCTCGGGAGTTTCATACAATGAGCAGTTCTTC. As protein: CASSSGVSYNEQFF.

This clonotype was seen only a few times. The chain carries TRBV12-3 or TRBV12-4 and TRBJ1-2; D remains ambiguous. Trimming took 3 bases from V and 7 from J, leaving 9 bases between them. The CDR3 runs to 12 residues. The CDR3 DNA is TGTGCCAGCAGTTTCGGAATCTCTGGCTACACCTTC. Translated, it gives CASSFGISGYTF.

A few counts support this clonotype. The rearrangement links TRBV4-3 to TRBJ2-2; D is perhaps TRBD1 (7 bases). The CDR3 sequence is 16 residues long. Germline CDR1 reads LGHNA; CDR2 reads YSLEER. The V gene lost 3 bases and the J gene lost 1 base, with 12 bases spanning the gap. CDR3 protein: CASSQEGAWNTGELFF. The CDR3 nucleotides are TGCGCCAGCAGCCAGGAGGGGGCTTGGAACACCGGGGAGCTGTTTTTT.

In its sample, this clonotype is medium-sized (0.01 to 0.1%). The chain combines TRBV20-1 with TRBJ2-7; no clear D gene. The CDR3 is made up of 11 amino acids. The V and J ends lost 0 bases and 6 bases respectively, with 6 bases between them. From germline, CDR1 is DFQATT and CDR2 SNEGSKA (reference sequence). CDR3 coding DNA: TGCAGTGCTAGAGAGGAAGGCGAGCAGTACTTC. It yields the protein CSAREEGEQYF.

This clonotype was seen only a few times. The V call is TRBV5-6, the J call TRBJ2-3; D is perhaps TRBD1 (5 bases). V was pared by 0 bases and J by 0 bases, with 5 bases between. The CDR3 length is 14 residues. Germline V CDR1 and CDR2: SGHDT, YYEEEE. The DNA for the CDR3 is TGTGCCAGCAGCTTGGCAGGGAGCACAGATACGCAGTATTTT. It codes for CASSLAGSTDTQYF.

This clonotype was found a few times. The rearrangement joins TRBV7-2 to TRBJ2-1, with D perhaps matching TRBD2 (6 bases). CDR1 is SGHTA and CDR2 is FQGNSA in the germline V gene. Deletions cut 5 bases from V and 8 bases from J, with 13 bases between. This CDR3 is built from 13 residues. In DNA form, the CDR3 reads TGTGCCAGCAGCCAGGGACTCCTGGATGAGCAGTTCTTC. This sequence encodes CASSQGLLDEQFF.

The sample holds a few counts of this clonotype. The J gene is TRBJ2-1, the V gene TRBV7-6; TRBD2 matches 11 bases. Trimming cost V 5 bases and J 8 bases; bases outside gene matches: 8. Germline CDR1 is SGHVS and CDR2 is FNYEAQ. The CDR3 length is 15 residues. This chain's CDR3 is CASSPGTSGFYEQFF. CDR3 DNA: TGTGCCAGCAGCCCCGGGACTAGCGGTTTTTATGAGCAGTTCTTC.

This rearrangement joins TRBV29-1 to TRBJ2-5; D might be TRBD1 (5 bases). V was pared by 4 bases and J by 2 bases, with 11 bases between. CDR3 length: 13 residues. Germline CDR1 SQVTM, CDR2 ANQGSEA. The CDR3 region is CSVGKGWQETQYF. The CDR3 bases are TGCAGCGTTGGAAAGGGGTGGCAAGAGACCCAGTACTTC.

Within the sample, this clonotype is medium-sized (0.01 to 0.1%). The genes are TRBV12-3 or TRBV12-4 and TRBJ2-3; D not resolved. Trimming shortened V by 7 bases and J by 3 bases, and 11 bases separated the two germline ends. The CDR3 extends over 13 amino acids. The CDR3, as DNA: TGTGCCAGCACCTTGGGGTTTACAGATACGCAGTATTTT. The encoded protein is CASTLGFTDTQYF.

This clonotype was observed at least ten times. The rearrangement uses TRBV3-1 and TRBJ2-3; D gene unclear. With 4 bases removed from V and 5 bases from J, the gap between germline ends came to 4 bases. The germline V gene encodes CDR1 LGHDT and CDR2 YNNKEL (reference sequence). This CDR3 contains 11 residues. CDR3 loop: CASSRRDTQYF. CDR3 in DNA: TGTGCCAGCAGCCGACGAGATACGCAGTATTTT.

This clonotype was counted ten times or more. The chain uses TRBV27 and TRBJ2-7; either TRBD1 or TRBD2 may fit D (5 bases each). The CDR3 covers 14 residues. Looked up from germline, CDR1 is MNHEY and CDR2 is SMNVEV (reference sequence). V shed 6 bases and J shed 3 bases, with 15 bases lying between them. The CDR3 DNA reads TGTGCCAGCAGCTGGGGTCTGGGGGACTACGAGCAGTACTTC. Protein sequence: CASSWGLGDYEQYF.

This clonotype was counted only a few times. The genes are TRBV4-2 and TRBJ1-6; D is uncertain. Germline CDR1 LGHNA, CDR2 YNFKEQ. V lost 0 bases to trimming and J lost 0 bases, with 6 bases between them. This CDR3 contains 16 residues. The CDR3 nucleotides are TGTGCCAGCAGCCAAGAGGGTGGCTCCTATAATTCACCCCTCCACTTT. The encoded protein is CASSQEGGSYNSPLHF.